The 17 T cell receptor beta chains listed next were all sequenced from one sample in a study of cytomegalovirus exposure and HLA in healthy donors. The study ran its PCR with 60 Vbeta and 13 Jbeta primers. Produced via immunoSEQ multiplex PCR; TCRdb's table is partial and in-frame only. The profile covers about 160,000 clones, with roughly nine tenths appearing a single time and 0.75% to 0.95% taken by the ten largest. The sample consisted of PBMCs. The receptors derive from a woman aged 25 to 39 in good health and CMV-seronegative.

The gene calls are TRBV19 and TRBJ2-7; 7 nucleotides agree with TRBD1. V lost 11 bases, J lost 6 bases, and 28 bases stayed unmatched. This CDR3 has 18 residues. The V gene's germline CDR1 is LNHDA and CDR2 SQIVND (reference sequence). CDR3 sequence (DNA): TGTGCCCCGTACCGGGACAGAGTTTTTGGTTTGGCTTTTTGCGAGCAGTACTTC. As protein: CAPYRDRVFGLAFCEQYF.

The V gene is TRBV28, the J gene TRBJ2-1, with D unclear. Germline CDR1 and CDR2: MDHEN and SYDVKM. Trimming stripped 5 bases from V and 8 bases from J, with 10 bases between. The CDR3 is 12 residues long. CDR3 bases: TGTGCCAGCAGTCTCCCTCGGGATGAGCAGTTCTTC. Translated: CASSLPRDEQFF.

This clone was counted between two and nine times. DNA for the CDR3: TGTGCCAGCAGTCCCCCGGACGGGAAGCAGTTCTTC. Translation gives CASSPPDGKQFF. The chain carries TRBV7-7 and TRBJ2-1; D is possibly TRBD2 (5 bases). The CDR3 is made up of 12 amino acids. CDR1 SSHAT and CDR2 FNYEAQ come from the germline V gene (reference sequence). V dropped 6 bases and J dropped 11 bases, with 14 bases sitting between them. Variable domain in full (rest from reference TRBV7-7 and TRBJ2-1): GAGVSQSPRYKVTKRGQDVTLRCDPISSHATLYWYQQALGQGPEFLTYFNYEAQPDKSGLPSDRFSAERPEGSISTLTIQRTEQRDSAMYRCASSPPDGKQFFGPGTRLTVL.

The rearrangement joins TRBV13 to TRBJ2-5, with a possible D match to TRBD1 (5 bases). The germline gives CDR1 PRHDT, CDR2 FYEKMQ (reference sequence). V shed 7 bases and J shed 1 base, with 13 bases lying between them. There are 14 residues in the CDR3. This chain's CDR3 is CASTGRAVQETQYF. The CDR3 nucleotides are TGTGCCAGCACGGGCAGGGCCGTCCAAGAGACCCAGTACTTC.

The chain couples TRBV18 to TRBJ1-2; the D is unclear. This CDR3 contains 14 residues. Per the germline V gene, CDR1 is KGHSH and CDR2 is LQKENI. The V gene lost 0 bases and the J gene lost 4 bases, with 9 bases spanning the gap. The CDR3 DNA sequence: TGTGCCAGCTCACCACCGGGCGTGATCTATGGCTACACCTTC. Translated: CASSPPGVIYGYTF.

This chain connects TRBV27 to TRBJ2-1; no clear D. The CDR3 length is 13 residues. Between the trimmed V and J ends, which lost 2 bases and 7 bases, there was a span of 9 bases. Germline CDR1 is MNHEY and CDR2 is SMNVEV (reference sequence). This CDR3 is CASSLTVSNEQFF. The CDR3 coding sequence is TGTGCCAGCAGTTTAACGGTTAGTAATGAGCAGTTCTTC.

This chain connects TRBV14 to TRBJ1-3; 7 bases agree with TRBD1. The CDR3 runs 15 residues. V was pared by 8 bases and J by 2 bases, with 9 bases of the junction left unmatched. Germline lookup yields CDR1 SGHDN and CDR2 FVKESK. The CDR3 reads CASQLTGAAGNTIYF. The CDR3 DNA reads TGTGCCAGCCAATTAACAGGGGCAGCTGGAAACACCATATATTTT. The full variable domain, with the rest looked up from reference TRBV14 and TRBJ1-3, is EAGVTQFPSHSVIEKGQTVTLRCDPISGHDNLYWYRRVMGKEIKFLLHFVKESKQDESGMPNNRFLAERTGGTYSTLKVQPAELEDSGVYFCASQLTGAAGNTIYFGEGSWLTVV.

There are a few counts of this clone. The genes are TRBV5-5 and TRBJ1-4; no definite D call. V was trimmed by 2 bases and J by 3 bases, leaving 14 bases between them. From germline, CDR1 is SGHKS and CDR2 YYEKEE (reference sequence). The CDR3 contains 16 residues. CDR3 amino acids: CASSLLPGNPNEKLFF. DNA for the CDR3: TGTGCCAGCAGCTTACTTCCCGGGAACCCTAATGAAAAACTGTTTTTT.

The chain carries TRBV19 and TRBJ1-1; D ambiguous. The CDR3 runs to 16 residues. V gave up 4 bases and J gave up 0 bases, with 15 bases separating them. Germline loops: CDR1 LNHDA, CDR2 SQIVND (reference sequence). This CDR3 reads CASSSRGFRVNTEAFF. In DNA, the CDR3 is TGTGCCAGTAGTAGCCGGGGATTTCGGGTGAACACTGAAGCTTTCTTT.

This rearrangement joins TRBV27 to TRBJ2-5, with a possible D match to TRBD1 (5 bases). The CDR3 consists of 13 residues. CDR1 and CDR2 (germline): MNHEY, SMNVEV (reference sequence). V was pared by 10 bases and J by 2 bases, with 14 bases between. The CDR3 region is CAKDDRGQETQYF. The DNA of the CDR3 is TGTGCCAAGGACGACAGAGGACAAGAGACCCAGTACTTC.

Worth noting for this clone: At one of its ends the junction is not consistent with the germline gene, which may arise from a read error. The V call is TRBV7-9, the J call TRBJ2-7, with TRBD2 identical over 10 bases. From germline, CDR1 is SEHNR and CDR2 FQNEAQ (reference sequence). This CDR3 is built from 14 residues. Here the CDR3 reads CASSIAGGDYEQYF. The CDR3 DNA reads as TGTGCCAGCAGCATAGCGGGAGGTGATTACGAGCAGTACTTC. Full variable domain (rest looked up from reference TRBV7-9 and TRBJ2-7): DTGVSQNPRHKITKRGQNVTFRCDPISEHNRLYWYRQTLGQGPEFLTYFQNEAQLEKSRLLSDRFSAERPKGSFSTLEIQRTEQGDSAMYLCASSIAGGDYEQYFGPGTRLTVT.

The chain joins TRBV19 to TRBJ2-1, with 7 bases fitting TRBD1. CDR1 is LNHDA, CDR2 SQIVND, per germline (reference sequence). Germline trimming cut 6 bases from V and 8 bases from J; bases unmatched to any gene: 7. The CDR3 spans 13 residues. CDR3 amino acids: CASSIRDSYEQFF. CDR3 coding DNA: TGTGCCAGTAGCATACGGGACAGTTATGAGCAGTTCTTC.

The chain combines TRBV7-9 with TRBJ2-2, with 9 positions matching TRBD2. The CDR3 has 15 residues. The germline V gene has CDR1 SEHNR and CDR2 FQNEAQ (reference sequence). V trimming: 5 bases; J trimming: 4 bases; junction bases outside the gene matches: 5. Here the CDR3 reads CASSRQAGGTGELFF. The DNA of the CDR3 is TGTGCCAGCAGCAGGCAAGCGGGGGGCACCGGGGAGCTGTTTTTT.

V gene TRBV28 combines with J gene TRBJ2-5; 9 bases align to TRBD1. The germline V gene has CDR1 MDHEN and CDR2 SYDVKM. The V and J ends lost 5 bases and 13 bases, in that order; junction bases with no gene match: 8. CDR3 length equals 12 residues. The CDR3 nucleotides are TGTGCCAGCAGTCTCCAAACAGGGGGCGCGTACTTC. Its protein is CASSLQTGGAYF.

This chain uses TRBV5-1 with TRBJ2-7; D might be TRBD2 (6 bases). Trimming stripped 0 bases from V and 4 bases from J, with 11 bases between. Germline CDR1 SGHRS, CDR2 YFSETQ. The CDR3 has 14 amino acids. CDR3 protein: CASSLATGLYEQYF. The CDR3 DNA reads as TGCGCCAGCAGCTTGGCCACGGGACTTTACGAGCAGTACTTC.

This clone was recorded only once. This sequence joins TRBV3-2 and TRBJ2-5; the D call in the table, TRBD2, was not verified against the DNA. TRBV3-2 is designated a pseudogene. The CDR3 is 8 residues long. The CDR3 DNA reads TGTGCCAGCACCCTAAAGTACTTC. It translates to CASTLKYF.

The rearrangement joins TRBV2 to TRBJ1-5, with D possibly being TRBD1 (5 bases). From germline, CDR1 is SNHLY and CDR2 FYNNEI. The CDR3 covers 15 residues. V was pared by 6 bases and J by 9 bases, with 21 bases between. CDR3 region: CASRGPGASVGPQHF. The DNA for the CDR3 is TGTGCCAGCAGGGGGCCCGGCGCTTCGGTGGGGCCCCAGCATTTT.